The 4 T cell receptor beta chains presented below share a single source sample, sequenced in a study of memory CD4+ T cells and cytomegalovirus serostatus (dated 2019 in TCRdb). Receptors were amplified or captured by the immunoSEQ multiplex PCR assay. As stored in TCRdb, this immuneACCESS dataset retains in-frame rearrangements with V and J assigned. A fraction of the clones does not appear; measured against another copy, unresolved V genes explain less than half of the discrepancy, and the remainder lacks a known reason. This sample is represented by over 75,000 clones; about four fifths of them were singletons. The ten biggest clones cover around 3.6% of the sample. Single viable CD3+CD4+CD8-CD45RO+ cells were sorted as memory CD4+ T cells on a FACSAria II. Sequencing was performed on memory CD4+ T cells from blood. The receptors come from an adult in good health and CMV-seropositive.

In this sample, this clone turned up a few times. This chain uses TRBV25-1 with TRBJ2-7; 7 bases are a match to TRBD1. Germline trimming cut 3 bases from V and 2 bases from J; bases unmatched to any gene: 7. Germline CDR1 and CDR2: MGHDK and SYGVNS. This CDR3 is 15 amino acids long. The CDR3 region has the DNA TGTGCCAGCAGTGACCCCCATACAGGGGCCTACGAGCAGTACTTC. Protein product: CASSDPHTGAYEQYF.

The chain joins TRBV5-4 to TRBJ1-1; 8 bases are shared with TRBD1. The CDR3 runs 17 residues. J gave up 4 bases and V 5 bases, and 16 bases lay outside the gene matches. CDR1 is SGHNT and CDR2 is YYREEE in the germline V gene (reference sequence). The CDR3 is CASRSDRGRLKGTEAFF. The DNA of the CDR3 is TGTGCCAGCAGGTCCGACAGGGGCCGATTAAAAGGCACTGAAGCTTTCTTT.

This rearrangement joins TRBV6-5 to TRBJ2-3; 9 positions agree with TRBD1. After removal of 5 bases from V and 2 bases from J, the junction contained 2 bases not matched to a gene. Germline V gene data show CDR1 as MNHEY and CDR2 as SVGAGI. This CDR3 comprises 14 residues. As DNA, the CDR3 is TGTGCCAGCAGTCCACAGGGGGCCACAGATACGCAGTATTTT. It specifies CASSPQGATDTQYF.

The chain couples TRBV28 to TRBJ2-7; 7 bases fit TRBD1. Germline V gives CDR1 MDHEN, CDR2 SYDVKM. The V gene end was trimmed by 5 bases and the J gene end by 2 bases; junction bases not matched to a gene: 12. This CDR3 region has 16 residues. The CDR3 spells CASSAFPGQTAYEQYF. CDR3 nucleotides: TGTGCCAGCAGTGCCTTTCCGGGACAGACCGCCTACGAGCAGTACTTC.